This passage covers 19 T cell receptor beta chains from one sample sequenced in a study of T cells in localized non-small cell lung cancer. Some clones are missing from TCRdb's copy, which holds only in-frame ones; the method was immunoSEQ multiplex PCR. Of fewer than 40,000 clones in the sample, just over 90% were seen once. Sequencing used peripheral blood, obtained before any cancer treatment. The receptors were gathered from a female donor of 60 years or more with stage I lung adenocarcinoma.

The V call is TRBV5-1, the J call TRBJ2-2; maybe TRBD2 (5 bases). The germline V and J ends were trimmed by 1 base and 5 bases, with 15 bases remaining between them. CDR3 length: 16 amino acids. Looked up from germline, CDR1 is SGHRS and CDR2 is YFSETQ. The CDR3 nucleotides read TGCGCCAGCAGCTTGACATTGGCTAGCATTACCGGGGAGCTGTTTTTT. Residues: CASSLTLASITGELFF.

This chain uses TRBV27 with TRBJ1-1, with D perhaps matching TRBD1 (6 bases). The V gene's germline CDR1 is MNHEY and CDR2 SMNVEV (reference sequence). This CDR3 is 15 amino acids long. Deletions cut 2 bases from V and 3 bases from J, with 13 bases between. The chain's CDR3 is CASSLRGTSDTEAFF. The DNA for the CDR3 is TGTGCCAGCAGTTTAAGGGGGACAAGCGACACTGAAGCTTTCTTT.

This chain joins TRBV18 and TRBJ2-3, with 15 bases matching TRBD2. Per germline, CDR1 KGHSH and CDR2 LQKENI. The CDR3 contains 19 residues. The trim removed 2 bases at V and 2 bases at J, leaving 8 bases unmatched. CDR3 sequence: CASSPYRGLAGGLTDTQYF. The DNA for the CDR3 is TGTGCCAGCTCACCATACAGAGGACTAGCGGGAGGGCTCACAGATACGCAGTATTTT.

Notes on this clone: The junction differs from germline at one of its ends, possibly a read error. V gene TRBV28 combines with J gene TRBJ2-7; D not resolved. CDR1 is MDHEN, CDR2 SYDVKM, per germline. This CDR3 is 12 amino acids long. CDR3 DNA sequence: TGTGCCAGCAGATTATCAGTTTACGAGCAGTACTTC. Translating it yields CASRLSVYEQYF.

This clone was detected only a few times. As DNA, the CDR3 is TGTGCCAGCAGCTCCTATGGCCCGAACTATGGCTACACCTTC. Translation: CASSSYGPNYGYTF. The J gene is TRBJ1-2, the V gene TRBV7-9; D is unresolved. Trimming stripped 4 bases from V and 2 bases from J, with 11 bases between. Germline loops: CDR1 SEHNR, CDR2 FQNEAQ (reference sequence). This CDR3 spans 14 amino acids.

CDR3 sequence: CASSFRDDTEAFF. The CDR3 nucleotides read TGTGCCAGCAGCTTTCGAGATGACACTGAAGCTTTCTTT. This sequence joins TRBV11-2 and TRBJ1-1; D uncertain. Germline loops: CDR1 SGHAT, CDR2 FQNNGV. V lost 3 bases and J 3 bases, leaving 8 bases between the germline ends. There are 13 residues in the CDR3.

The chain uses TRBV19 and TRBJ2-7; the match to TRBD1 covers 11 bases. CDR1 and CDR2 from the germline V gene are LNHDA and SQIVND (reference sequence). Trimming removed 3 bases from V and 5 bases from J; junction bases left unmatched: 6. This CDR3 is built from 15 residues. Here the CDR3 reads CASSIFGQGADEQYF. The DNA for the CDR3 is TGTGCCAGTAGTATCTTCGGACAGGGGGCGGACGAGCAGTACTTC.

The genes are TRBV11-3 and TRBJ2-1, with 12 bases aligning to TRBD2. J lost 8 bases, V lost 8 bases, and 13 bases had no gene match. The CDR3 spans 16 residues. The germline V gene has CDR1 SGHNT and CDR2 YENEEA. The CDR3 region is CASGPSGGARKDEQFF. As DNA, the CDR3 is TGTGCCAGCGGGCCTAGCGGGGGGGCGAGAAAGGATGAGCAGTTCTTC.

The gene calls are TRBV21-1 and TRBJ2-7; the D segment call TRBD1 is taken from the table without a DNA check. TRBV21-1 is noted as a pseudogene. The CDR3 has 15 amino acids. CDR3 DNA sequence: TGTGCCAGCAGACAGGGCTCCCTGAGCTCCTACGAGCAGTACGTC. This translates into CASRQGSLSSYEQYV.

The chain is built from TRBV7-6 and TRBJ2-1, with D perhaps being TRBD1 or TRBD2 (6 bases each). V lost 5 bases, J lost 0 bases, and 11 bases lay in between. From germline, CDR1 is SGHVS and CDR2 FNYEAQ. There are 15 residues in the CDR3. The CDR3 loop is CASSRGGPSYNEQFF. The DNA of the CDR3 is TGTGCCAGCAGCCGTGGGGGGCCCTCCTACAATGAGCAGTTCTTC.

The chain links TRBV10-2 to TRBJ2-1; D ambiguous. CDR1 and CDR2 (germline): WSHSY, SAAADI. The CDR3 is 14 amino acids. Trimming left V 6 bases short and J 0 bases short, with 9 bases between. The CDR3 DNA follows: TGCGCCAGCAGATCAGAAAGCTCCTACAATGAGCAGTTCTTC. Protein sequence: CASRSESSYNEQFF.

The rearrangement uses TRBV5-1 and TRBJ2-1, with 13 bases matching TRBD2. Germline assignment: CDR1 SGHRS and CDR2 YFSETQ. Unmatched junction bases numbered 4, after V lost 4 bases and J lost 6 bases. The CDR3 length is 15 residues. The CDR3 DNA reads TGCGCCAGCAGCCAGACTAGCGGGGGGACCAATGAGCAGTTCTTC. Encoded protein: CASSQTSGGTNEQFF.

The rearrangement links TRBV9 to TRBJ2-3, with unresolved D. This CDR3 has 15 residues. V lost 1 base to trimming and J lost 2 bases, with 11 bases between them. The germline V gene has CDR1 SGDLS and CDR2 YYNGEE. CDR3 in amino acids: CASSVSHSNTDTQYF. The DNA for the CDR3 is TGTGCCAGCAGCGTATCCCACAGCAACACAGATACGCAGTATTTT.

This clone has just one count. The J gene is TRBJ1-1, the V gene TRBV6-6, with D maybe TRBD1 (5 bases). Germline V gene sequence: CDR1 MNHNY, CDR2 SVGAGI (reference sequence). There are 15 residues in the CDR3. The germline V and J ends were trimmed by 5 bases and 0 bases, with 13 bases remaining between them. The chain's CDR3 is CASSVKGIMNTEAFF. The CDR3 nucleotides read TGTGCCAGCAGTGTAAAGGGGATCATGAACACTGAAGCTTTCTTT.

This chain links TRBV5-1 with TRBJ1-2, with a possible D match to TRBD1 (5 bases). The CDR3 length is 13 residues. CDR1 is SGHRS, CDR2 YFSETQ, per germline. Trimming stripped 0 bases from V and 2 bases from J, with 5 bases between. CDR3 in DNA: TGCGCCAGCAGCTTGGCAGGGAACTATGGCTACACCTTC. It specifies CASSLAGNYGYTF.

The chain uses TRBV6-5 and TRBJ1-3; 8 bases agree with TRBD1. The ends lost 4 bases at V and 0 bases at J; junction bases unmatched: 5. The V gene's germline CDR1 is MNHEY and CDR2 SVGAGI. CDR3 length equals 16 residues. CDR3: CASSSAGGLSGNTIYF. DNA for the CDR3: TGTGCCAGCAGTTCCGCAGGGGGCCTCTCTGGAAACACCATATATTTT.

The gene calls are TRBV7-2 and TRBJ1-2; no clear D. This CDR3 is 13 amino acids long. V lost 5 bases to trimming and J lost 6 bases, with 13 bases between them. Germline CDR1 reads SGHTA; CDR2 reads FQGNSA. CDR3 bases: TGTGCCAGCAGCCCCGACAAAAGGGATGGCTACACCTTC. It encodes CASSPDKRDGYTF.

This chain joins TRBV9 and TRBJ1-3, with TRBD1 as a possible D gene (5 bases). CDR1 and CDR2 (germline): SGDLS, YYNGEE. V was pared by 1 base and J by 4 bases, with 12 bases between. The CDR3 is 15 amino acids. CDR3 nucleotide sequence: TGTGCCAGCAGCGTAATTTCAGGGAAAGGAAACACCATATATTTT. As protein: CASSVISGKGNTIYF.

This sequence joins TRBV6-6 and TRBJ2-5, with TRBD1 identical over 10 bases. The CDR3 totals 15 residues. Per the germline V gene, CDR1 is MNHNY and CDR2 is SVGAGI (reference sequence). V shed 5 bases, J shed 5 bases, and the junction held 8 bases outside the gene matches. The chain's CDR3 is CASSPRQGAGETQYF. The CDR3 DNA reads as TGTGCCAGCAGTCCTAGACAGGGGGCTGGGGAGACCCAGTACTTC.